These 32 T cell receptor beta chains originate from one sample sequenced in a study of cytomegalovirus exposure and HLA in healthy donors. 60 Vbeta and 13 Jbeta primers were used in PCR. Repertoires were generated with immunoSEQ multiplex PCR, while TCRdb's copy carries only in-frame clones and drops some. The table lists approximately 76,000 clones, approximately 57% of them singletons. Sequencing was carried out using PBMCs. Source of these receptors: a man aged 25-45 years in good health and CMV-seropositive.

The chain uses TRBV29-1 and TRBJ1-3; no clear D gene. The V end lost 7 bases, the J end lost 3 bases, and 16 bases lay between the germline ends. Germline V gene sequence: CDR1 SQVTM, CDR2 ANQGSEA. The CDR3 runs to 14 residues. DNA of the CDR3: TGCAGCGCTTTCGAGGGCGGCCGTGGAAACACCATATATTTT. Its protein is CSAFEGGRGNTIYF.

The chain recombines TRBV6-1 with TRBJ2-1; the match to TRBD2 covers 8 bases. V shed 8 bases, J shed 2 bases, and the junction held 5 bases outside the gene matches. Germline V gene data show CDR1 as MNHNS and CDR2 as SASEGT. CDR3 size: 14 residues. The CDR3 loop is CASGLAGPYNEQFF. In DNA, the CDR3 is TGTGCCAGCGGCCTAGCGGGCCCCTACAATGAGCAGTTCTTC.

J is TRBJ1-3 and V is TRBV9; 9 nucleotides line up with TRBD1. CDR1 is SGDLS and CDR2 is YYNGEE in the germline V gene. This CDR3 is 18 amino acids long. Losses at the gene ends were 0 bases for V and 0 bases for J; bases not matched to a gene: 7. CDR3 residues: CASSVARGQGTSGNTIYF. For the CDR3, the DNA is TGTGCCAGCAGCGTAGCTAGGGGACAGGGCACCTCTGGAAACACCATATATTTT.

The chain joins TRBV5-4 to TRBJ2-2; weak D call: TRBD2 (5 bases). This CDR3 has 16 amino acids. V was shortened by 4 bases and J by 1 base, with 14 bases between the two germline ends. CDR1 SGHNT and CDR2 YYREEE come from the germline V gene (reference sequence). This CDR3 reads CASSPRGSENTGELFF. The CDR3 DNA is TGTGCCAGCAGCCCTCGTGGGAGCGAGAACACCGGGGAGCTGTTTTTT.

This chain joins TRBV4-1 and TRBJ1-6; 9 nucleotides align to TRBD1. Germline lookup yields CDR1 MGHRA and CDR2 YSYEKL. This CDR3 is built from 16 residues. Germline trimming cut 1 base from V and 5 bases from J; bases unmatched to any gene: 3. The CDR3 sequence is CASSQADRGHNSPLHF. CDR3 DNA: TGCGCCAGCAGCCAAGCGGACAGGGGACATAATTCACCCCTCCACTTT.

The chain is built from TRBV30 and TRBJ1-1; tentative D call: TRBD1 (5 bases). The germline V gene has CDR1 GTSNPN and CDR2 SVGIG (reference sequence). Trimming pared 3 bases from V and 3 bases from J, leaving 14 bases between. This CDR3 is built from 14 residues. CDR3 bases: TGTGCCTGGAGGCAGTCTTTAGGGGACACTGAAGCTTTCTTT. It translates to CAWRQSLGDTEAFF.

This clone has only a few counts. The chain recombines TRBV7-2 with TRBJ2-3; 7 positions agree with TRBD2. This CDR3 region has 16 residues. The J segment lost 5 bases and the V segment lost 6 bases, leaving 14 bases of the junction unmatched. Germline V gene lookup returns CDR1 SGHTA and CDR2 FQGNSA. This chain's CDR3 is CASRLAAASGLDTQYF. CDR3 coding DNA: TGTGCCAGCAGGTTGGCCGCGGCTAGCGGCTTAGATACGCAGTATTTT.

This chain connects TRBV14 to TRBJ2-1; 11 bases line up with TRBD2. This CDR3 is 16 amino acids long. Per the germline V gene, CDR1 is SGHDN and CDR2 is FVKESK. With V trimmed by 5 bases and J by 2 bases, 5 bases remained unmatched. The CDR3 loop is CASSDPTSGAYNEQFF. CDR3 nucleotide sequence: TGTGCCAGCAGCGATCCGACTAGCGGGGCCTACAATGAGCAGTTCTTC.

This clone was counted only a few times. V gene TRBV4-3 combines with J gene TRBJ2-1; 16 bases align to TRBD2. The CDR3 is made up of 18 amino acids. V shed 1 base and J 7 bases; nucleotides not matched to a gene: 7. Germline CDR1 reads LGHNA; CDR2 reads YSLEER. The CDR3 region is CASSQGGLAGGPGNEQFF. In DNA, the CDR3 is TGCGCCAGCAGCCAAGGGGGACTAGCGGGAGGGCCGGGAAATGAGCAGTTCTTC.

The chain combines TRBV7-9 with TRBJ2-1; maybe TRBD1 (6 bases). This CDR3 has 16 residues. CDR1 is SEHNR, CDR2 FQNEAQ, per germline (reference sequence). Trimming cost V 5 bases and J 0 bases, with 14 bases left between them. The DNA for the CDR3 is TGTGCCAGCAGCCCCCGGACAGAGAGCTCCTACAATGAGCAGTTCTTC. Translation gives CASSPRTESSYNEQFF.

The chain uses TRBV4-2 and TRBJ2-1; TRBD2 agrees at 8 bases. This CDR3 comprises 16 residues. In germline, CDR1 is LGHNA, CDR2 YNFKEQ. V shed 2 bases and J 4 bases; nucleotides not matched to a gene: 7. The CDR3 bases are TGTGCCAGCAGCCAAAGTTCGGGACTAGGTTACAATGAGCAGTTCTTC. It encodes CASSQSSGLGYNEQFF.

This clone was seen a handful of times. The chain recombines TRBV6-1 with TRBJ2-2; maybe TRBD1 (5 bases). Germline lookup yields CDR1 MNHNS and CDR2 SASEGT. Trimming removed 2 bases from V and 0 bases from J, with 13 bases in between. The CDR3 sequence is 17 residues long. The CDR3 is CASSEQQRTTNTGELFF. In DNA, the CDR3 is TGTGCCAGCAGTGAACAGCAGAGGACAACGAACACCGGGGAGCTGTTTTTT.

This chain links TRBV28 with TRBJ2-7; D might be TRBD1 (7 bases). The CDR3 spans 15 residues. The ends were cut back, 1 base at V and 2 bases at J, with 12 bases in the middle. Per the germline V gene, CDR1 is MDHEN and CDR2 is SYDVKM. The CDR3 spells CASSLSRDSTYEQYF. The CDR3, as DNA: TGTGCCAGCAGTTTATCGCGGGACAGTACCTACGAGCAGTACTTC.

The CDR3 bases are TGTGCCAGCAGCTTTCGGGGGAGCGGACTAACGAGGGAGCAGTACTTC. It is translated as CASSFRGSGLTREQYF. The J gene is TRBJ2-7, the V gene TRBV5-6, with D tentatively TRBD2 (6 bases). Germline lookup yields CDR1 SGHDT and CDR2 YYEEEE. This CDR3 is built from 16 residues. With 2 bases removed from V and 7 bases from J, the gap between germline ends came to 22 bases.

This chain uses TRBV6-5 with TRBJ2-5; a weak D match, TRBD1 (7 bases). With 7 bases removed from V and 5 bases from J, the gap between germline ends came to 20 bases. From germline, CDR1 is MNHEY and CDR2 SVGAGI. The CDR3 is 15 amino acids. CDR3 coding DNA: TGTGCCAGCACCCTCGGACAGGCTCGGGGGGAGACCCAGTACTTC. Translating it yields CASTLGQARGETQYF.

This clone was recorded only once. The CDR3 spells CASSGGGGSGYGYTF. The CDR3 DNA follows: TGTGCCAGCAGCGGAGGGGGAGGGTCGGGCTATGGCTACACCTTC. The rearrangement links TRBV9 to TRBJ1-2; D is possibly TRBD1 (6 bases). V was trimmed by 3 bases and J by 4 bases, leaving 16 bases between them. The CDR3 runs to 15 residues. The germline gives CDR1 SGDLS, CDR2 YYNGEE. Full variable domain (remainder filled in from reference TRBV9 and TRBJ1-2): DSGVTQTPKHLITATGQRVTLRCSPRSGDLSVYWYQQSLDQGLQFLIQYYNGEERAKGNILERFSAQQFPDLHSELNLSSLELGDSALYFCASSGGGGSGYGYTFGSGTRLTVV.

This sequence joins TRBV2 and TRBJ2-7; D not resolved. The V gene's germline CDR1 is SNHLY and CDR2 FYNNEI. The CDR3 is 13 residues long. Trimming left V 3 bases short and J 2 bases short, with 8 bases between. CDR3 DNA sequence: TGTGCCAGCAGTGATGGAGTTACCTACGAGCAGTACTTC. It encodes CASSDGVTYEQYF.

V is TRBV5-1 and J is TRBJ2-5; the match to TRBD2 covers 9 bases. The CDR3 consists of 16 residues. With V trimmed by 0 bases and J by 3 bases, 6 bases remained unmatched. From germline, CDR1 is SGHRS and CDR2 YFSETQ. CDR3 sequence reads: CASSLGLAVREETQYF. DNA for the CDR3: TGCGCCAGCAGCTTGGGACTAGCGGTTCGGGAAGAGACCCAGTACTTC.

The V and J genes are TRBV29-1 and TRBJ2-1; D call uncertain. This CDR3 is 12 amino acids long. Germline V gene sequence: CDR1 SQVTM, CDR2 ANQGSEA. Trimming left V 4 bases short and J 7 bases short, with 11 bases between. The CDR3 sequence: CSVVVQRNEQFF. The CDR3, as DNA: TGCAGCGTTGTCGTTCAGAGGAATGAGCAGTTCTTC.

In this sample, this clone turned up a few times. The rearrangement joins TRBV7-2 to TRBJ1-4; D might be TRBD1 (5 bases). The V gene lost 5 bases and the J gene lost 7 bases, with 14 bases spanning the gap. This CDR3 has 14 amino acids. The germline V gene has CDR1 SGHTA and CDR2 FQGNSA. CDR3 sequence reads: CASSPREQTEKLFF. The CDR3 bases are TGTGCCAGCAGCCCCAGGGAACAAACTGAAAAACTGTTTTTT.

V usage is TRBV5-5 and J usage is TRBJ2-2; 11 bases line up with TRBD1. With 4 bases clipped from V and 7 bases from J, the junction kept 6 bases outside the gene matches. There are 15 residues in the CDR3. Germline lookup yields CDR1 SGHKS and CDR2 YYEKEE (reference sequence). The CDR3 is CASSPGTGGLGELFF. The CDR3 nucleotides are TGTGCCAGCAGCCCCGGGACAGGGGGTCTCGGGGAGCTGTTTTTT.

This chain links TRBV29-1 with TRBJ1-1, with D tentatively TRBD1 (5 bases). This CDR3 region has 14 residues. Germline assignment: CDR1 SQVTM and CDR2 ANQGSEA. V was pared by 4 bases and J by 6 bases, with 18 bases between. The CDR3 coding sequence is TGCAGCGTTGGTAATAGGGGCTTCGGGCCTGAAGCTTTCTTT. Translated, it gives CSVGNRGFGPEAFF. Complete variable domain (other parts from reference TRBV29-1 and TRBJ1-1): SAVISQKPSRDICQRGTSLTIQCQVDSQVTMMFWYRQQPGQSLTLIATANQGSEATYESGFVIDKFPISRPNLTFSTLTVSNMSPEDSSIYLCSVGNRGFGPEAFFGQGTRLTVV.

The chain uses TRBV6-5 and TRBJ1-5, with 8 bases matching TRBD1. The germline V gene encodes CDR1 MNHEY and CDR2 SVGAGI. The junction had 6 bases not matched to a gene; V was cut back by 8 bases and J by 3 bases. CDR3 length: 14 amino acids. The CDR3 region has the DNA TGTGCCAGCGGCGACAGGGGCCTCAATCAGCCCCAGCATTTT. It translates to CASGDRGLNQPQHF.

CDR3 nucleotide sequence: TGTGCCAGCAGCTTGTCAGGGGATAGCAATCAGCCCCAGCATTTT. It encodes CASSLSGDSNQPQHF. The J gene is TRBJ1-5, the V gene TRBV5-5, with D perhaps TRBD1 (6 bases). V was trimmed by 1 base and J by 0 bases, leaving 8 bases between them. Germline values: CDR1 SGHKS, CDR2 YYEKEE (reference sequence). The CDR3 has 15 amino acids.

This clone was detected only once. The chain has TRBV5-1 and TRBJ1-4, with TRBD1 matching over 8 bases. With 1 base clipped from V and 1 base from J, the junction kept 12 bases outside the gene matches. Looked up from germline, CDR1 is SGHRS and CDR2 is YFSETQ. The CDR3 covers 19 residues. CDR3 in amino acids: CASSLPRDRRNLTNEKLFF. In DNA form, the CDR3 reads TGCGCCAGCAGCTTGCCCCGGGACAGGAGAAATTTAACTAATGAAAAACTGTTTTTT.

This clone was counted a few times. The chain combines TRBV5-3 with TRBJ1-3; D call uncertain. TRBV5-3 is labeled an ORF, and its function is uncertain. V lost 0 bases and J 0 bases, leaving 10 bases between the germline ends. The CDR3 sequence is 16 residues long. The CDR3 region is CARSLGARSSGNTIYF. CDR3 in DNA: TGTGCCAGAAGCTTGGGCGCGCGGAGCTCTGGAAACACCATATATTTT.

The chain couples TRBV28 to TRBJ1-2; 7 bases are shared with TRBD1. The trim removed 5 bases at V and 4 bases at J, leaving 10 bases unmatched. Per the germline V gene, CDR1 is MDHEN and CDR2 is SYDVKM. This CDR3 spans 15 amino acids. The CDR3 DNA is TGTGCCAGCAGTGAAGACAGGGCCCTTGGCTATGGCTACACCTTC. Translated: CASSEDRALGYGYTF.

The table lists this clone with a few counts. V gene TRBV11-3 combines with J gene TRBJ2-2; 9 bases match TRBD1. J gave up 6 bases and V 5 bases, and 10 bases lay outside the gene matches. Germline CDR1 reads SGHNT; CDR2 reads YENEEA. CDR3 length: 16 residues. Written as DNA, the CDR3 is TGTGCCAGCAGCGGGGGACAGGGTCCGTCCGCCGGGGAGCTGTTTTTT. This gives the protein CASSGGQGPSAGELFF.

The chain carries TRBV2 and TRBJ2-7; TRBD1 is a possible D gene (6 bases). Germline CDR1 is SNHLY and CDR2 is FYNNEI. V shed 6 bases and J shed 0 bases, with 15 bases lying between them. This CDR3 contains 15 residues. The CDR3 DNA follows: TGTGCCAGCAGGCACAGGGTGTTCAGCTCCTACGAGCAGTACTTC. It encodes CASRHRVFSSYEQYF.

This clone has only a few counts. The chain couples TRBV6-5 to TRBJ1-5, with TRBD1 matching over 8 bases. The germline gives CDR1 MNHEY, CDR2 SVGAGI. The CDR3 has 13 amino acids. The ends lost 5 bases at V and 11 bases at J; junction bases unmatched: 8. The CDR3 loop reads CASSEDRVKSQHF. The CDR3 DNA sequence: TGTGCCAGCAGTGAGGACAGGGTAAAGTCCCAGCATTTT.

This clone has just a few counts. The rearrangement links TRBV4-3 to TRBJ1-2; D may be TRBD1 (5 bases). Germline CDR1 and CDR2: LGHNA and YSLEER. The CDR3 spans 18 residues. V was shortened by 0 bases and J by 4 bases, with 21 bases between the two germline ends. CDR3 amino acids: CASSQEALPDKIFYGYTF. CDR3 DNA sequence: TGCGCCAGCAGCCAAGAGGCTCTCCCGGACAAGATATTCTATGGCTACACCTTC.

The chain employs TRBV15 and TRBJ2-1; 9 bases line up with TRBD2. The CDR3 loop spans 18 amino acids. The germline gives CDR1 LNHNV, CDR2 YYDKDF (reference sequence). V shed 0 bases and J 3 bases; nucleotides not matched to a gene: 9. CDR3 sequence (DNA): TGTGCCACCAGCAGAGAACGGGTAGCGGGAGTGTTCTACAATGAGCAGTTCTTC. Amino acids: CATSRERVAGVFYNEQFF. The whole variable domain, filled in from reference TRBV15 and TRBJ2-1, reads DAMVIQNPRYQVTQFGKPVTLSCSQTLNHNVMYWYQQKSSQAPKLLFHYYDKDFNNEADTPDNFQSRRPNTSFCFLDIRSPGLGDTAMYLCATSRERVAGVFYNEQFFGPGTRLTVL.